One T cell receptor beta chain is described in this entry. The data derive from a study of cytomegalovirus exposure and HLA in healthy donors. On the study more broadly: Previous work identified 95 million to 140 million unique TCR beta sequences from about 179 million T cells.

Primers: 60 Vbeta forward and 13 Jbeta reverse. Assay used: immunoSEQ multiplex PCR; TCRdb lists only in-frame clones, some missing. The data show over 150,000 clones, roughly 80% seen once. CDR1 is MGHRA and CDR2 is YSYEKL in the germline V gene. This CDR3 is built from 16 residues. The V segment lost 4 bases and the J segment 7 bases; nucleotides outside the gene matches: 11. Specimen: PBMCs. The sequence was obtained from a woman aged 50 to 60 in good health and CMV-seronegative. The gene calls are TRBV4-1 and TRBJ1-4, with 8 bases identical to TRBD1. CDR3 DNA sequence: TGCGCCAGCAGCCGCCTCAGACAGGGGTTCGGTGAAAAACTGTTTTTT. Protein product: CASSRLRQGFGEKLFF.